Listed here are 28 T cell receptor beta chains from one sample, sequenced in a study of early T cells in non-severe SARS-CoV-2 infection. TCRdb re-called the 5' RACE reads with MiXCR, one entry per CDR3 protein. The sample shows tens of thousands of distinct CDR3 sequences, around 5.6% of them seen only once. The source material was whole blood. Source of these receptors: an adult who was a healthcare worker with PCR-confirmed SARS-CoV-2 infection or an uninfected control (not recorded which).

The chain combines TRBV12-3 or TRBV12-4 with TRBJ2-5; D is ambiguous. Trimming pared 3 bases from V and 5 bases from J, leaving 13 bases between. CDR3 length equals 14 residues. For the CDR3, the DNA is TGTGCCAGCAGTTTCGGTCAGGCCTACGAGACCCAGTACTTC. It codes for CASSFGQAYETQYF.

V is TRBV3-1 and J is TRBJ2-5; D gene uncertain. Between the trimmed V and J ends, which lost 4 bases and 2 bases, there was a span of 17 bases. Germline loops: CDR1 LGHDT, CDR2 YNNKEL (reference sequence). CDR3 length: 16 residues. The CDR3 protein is CASSPYGSQGQETQYF. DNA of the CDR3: TGTGCCAGCAGCCCCTACGGGTCCCAAGGGCAAGAGACCCAGTACTTC.

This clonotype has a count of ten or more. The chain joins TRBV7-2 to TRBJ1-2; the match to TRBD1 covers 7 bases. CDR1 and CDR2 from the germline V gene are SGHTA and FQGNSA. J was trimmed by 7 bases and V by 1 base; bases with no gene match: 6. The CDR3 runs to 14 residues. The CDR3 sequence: CASSLGGTVSGYTF. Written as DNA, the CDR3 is TGTGCCAGCAGCTTAGGAGGGACAGTTAGTGGCTACACCTTC.

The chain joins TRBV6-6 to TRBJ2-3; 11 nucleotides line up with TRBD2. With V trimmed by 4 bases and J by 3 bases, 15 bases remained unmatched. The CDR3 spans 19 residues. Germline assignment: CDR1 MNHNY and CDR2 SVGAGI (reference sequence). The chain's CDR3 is CASSSPAGGGLAGTDTQYF. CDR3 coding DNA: TGTGCCAGCAGTTCCCCCGCAGGGGGAGGACTAGCGGGTACAGATACGCAGTATTTT.

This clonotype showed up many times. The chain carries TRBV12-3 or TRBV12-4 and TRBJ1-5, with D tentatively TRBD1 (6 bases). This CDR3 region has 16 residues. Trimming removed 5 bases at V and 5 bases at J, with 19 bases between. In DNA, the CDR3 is TGTGCCAGCAGTAAGGGGGGAATTAAGATCGATCAGCCCCAGCATTTT. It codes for CASSKGGIKIDQPQHF.

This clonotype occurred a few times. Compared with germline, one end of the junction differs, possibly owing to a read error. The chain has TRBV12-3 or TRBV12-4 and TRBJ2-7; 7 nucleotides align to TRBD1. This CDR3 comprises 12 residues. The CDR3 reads CASSLDTTGADF. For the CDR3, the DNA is TGTGCCAGCAGTTTAGATACCACAGGGGCGGACTTC.

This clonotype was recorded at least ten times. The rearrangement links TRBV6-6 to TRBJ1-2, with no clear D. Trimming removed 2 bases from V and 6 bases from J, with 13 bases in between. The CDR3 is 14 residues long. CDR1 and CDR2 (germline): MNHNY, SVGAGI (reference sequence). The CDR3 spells CASSYQIGVNGYTF. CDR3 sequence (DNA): TGTGCCAGCAGTTACCAGATTGGGGTAAATGGCTACACCTTC.

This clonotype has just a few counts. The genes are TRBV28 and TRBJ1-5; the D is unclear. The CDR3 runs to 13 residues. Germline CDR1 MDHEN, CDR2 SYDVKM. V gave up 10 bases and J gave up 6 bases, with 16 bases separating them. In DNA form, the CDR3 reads TGTGCCACCCGGGCCTTCGAAGGTCAGCCCCAGCATTTT. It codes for CATRAFEGQPQHF.

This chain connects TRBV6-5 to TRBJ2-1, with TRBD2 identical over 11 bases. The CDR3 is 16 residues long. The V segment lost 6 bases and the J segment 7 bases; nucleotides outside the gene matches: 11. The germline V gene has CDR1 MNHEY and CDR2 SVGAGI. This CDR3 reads CASRRTLTSGVNEQFF. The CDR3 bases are TGTGCCAGCAGAAGAACTTTGACTAGCGGGGTGAATGAGCAGTTCTTC.

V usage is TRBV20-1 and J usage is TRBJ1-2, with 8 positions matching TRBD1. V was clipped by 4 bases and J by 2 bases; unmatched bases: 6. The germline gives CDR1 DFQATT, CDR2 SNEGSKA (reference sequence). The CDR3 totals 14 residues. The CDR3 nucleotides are TGCAGTGCTACCGGACAGGGAGGGAACTATGGCTACACCTTC. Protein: CSATGQGGNYGYTF.

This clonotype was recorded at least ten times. CDR3 DNA sequence: TGTGCCTGGAGTTCGGAGACTAGCGGAAGCACAGATACGCAGTATTTT. Translating gives CAWSSETSGSTDTQYF. The chain combines TRBV30 with TRBJ2-3; 9 nucleotides agree with TRBD2. Per the germline V gene, CDR1 is GTSNPN and CDR2 is SVGIG (reference sequence). Germline trimming cut 2 bases from V and 0 bases from J; bases unmatched to any gene: 6. The CDR3 is 16 residues long.

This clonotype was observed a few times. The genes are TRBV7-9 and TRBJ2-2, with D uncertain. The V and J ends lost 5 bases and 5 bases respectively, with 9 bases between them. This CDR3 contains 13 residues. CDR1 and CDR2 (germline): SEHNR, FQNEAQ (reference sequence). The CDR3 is CASSPGETGELFF. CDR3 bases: TGTGCCAGCAGCCCCGGAGAAACCGGGGAGCTGTTTTTT. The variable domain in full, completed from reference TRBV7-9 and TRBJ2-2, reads DTGVSQNPRHKITKRGQNVTFRCDPISEHNRLYWYRQTLGQGPEFLTYFQNEAQLEKSRLLSDRFSAERPKGSFSTLEIQRTEQGDSAMYLCASSPGETGELFFGEGSRLTVL.

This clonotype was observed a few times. Here the CDR3 reads CSASPLAGGSTDTQYF. In DNA, the CDR3 is TGCAGTGCTAGCCCTCTAGCGGGAGGGTCGACAGATACGCAGTATTTT. This rearrangement joins TRBV20-1 to TRBJ2-3; TRBD2 matches at 12 bases. Germline V lookup: CDR1 DFQATT, CDR2 SNEGSKA (reference sequence). The CDR3 loop spans 16 amino acids. Trimming cost V 3 bases and J 3 bases; bases outside gene matches: 7.

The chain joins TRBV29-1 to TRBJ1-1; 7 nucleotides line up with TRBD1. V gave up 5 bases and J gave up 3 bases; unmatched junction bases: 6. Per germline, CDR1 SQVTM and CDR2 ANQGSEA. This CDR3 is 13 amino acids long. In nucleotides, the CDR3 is TGCAGCGTTTCAACAGGGGAGGACACTGAAGCTTTCTTT. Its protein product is CSVSTGEDTEAFF.

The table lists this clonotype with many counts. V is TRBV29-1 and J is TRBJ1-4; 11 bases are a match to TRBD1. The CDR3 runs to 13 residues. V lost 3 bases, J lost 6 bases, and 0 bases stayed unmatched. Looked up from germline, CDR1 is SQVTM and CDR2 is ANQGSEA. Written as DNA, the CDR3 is TGCAGCGTTGAGGGACAGGGGGATGAAAAACTGTTTTTT. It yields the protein CSVEGQGDEKLFF.

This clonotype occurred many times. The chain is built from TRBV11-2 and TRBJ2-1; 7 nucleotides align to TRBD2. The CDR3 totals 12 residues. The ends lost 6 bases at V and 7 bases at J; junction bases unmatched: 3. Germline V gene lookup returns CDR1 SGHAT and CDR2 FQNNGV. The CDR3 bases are TGTGCCAGCAGATCGGGAGGTAATGAGCAGTTCTTC. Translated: CASRSGGNEQFF.

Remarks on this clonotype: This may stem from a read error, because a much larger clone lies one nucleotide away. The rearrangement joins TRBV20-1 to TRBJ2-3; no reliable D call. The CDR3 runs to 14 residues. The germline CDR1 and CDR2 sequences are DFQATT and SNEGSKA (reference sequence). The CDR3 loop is CSAGDQGSTDTQYF. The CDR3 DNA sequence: TGCAGTGCTGGAGACCAAGGCAGCACAGATACGCAGTATTTT.

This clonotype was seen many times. The CDR3 spells CASSPRDRKETQYF. In DNA, the CDR3 is TGTGCCAGCAGCCCCCGGGACAGAAAAGAGACCCAGTACTTC. V gene TRBV11-2 combines with J gene TRBJ2-5; TRBD1 aligns across 7 bases. The CDR3 has 14 residues. V was clipped by 5 bases and J by 3 bases; unmatched bases: 6. Germline assignment: CDR1 SGHAT and CDR2 FQNNGV.

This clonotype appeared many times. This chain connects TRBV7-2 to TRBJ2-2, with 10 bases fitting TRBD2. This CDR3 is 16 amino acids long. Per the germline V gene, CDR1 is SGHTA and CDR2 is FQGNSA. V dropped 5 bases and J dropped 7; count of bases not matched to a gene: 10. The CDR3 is CASSPLAGKVYGELFF. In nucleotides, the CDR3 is TGTGCCAGCAGCCCACTAGCGGGAAAGGTGTACGGGGAGCTGTTTTTT.

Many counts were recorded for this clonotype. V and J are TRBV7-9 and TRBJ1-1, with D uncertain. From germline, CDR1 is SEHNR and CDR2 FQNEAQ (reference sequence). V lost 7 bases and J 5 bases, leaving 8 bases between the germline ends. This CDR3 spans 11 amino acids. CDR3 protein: CASTPKTEAFF. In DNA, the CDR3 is TGTGCCAGCACCCCTAAGACTGAAGCTTTCTTT. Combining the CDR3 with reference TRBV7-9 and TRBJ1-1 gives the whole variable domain DTGVSQNPRHKITKRGQNVTFRCDPISEHNRLYWYRQTLGQGPEFLTYFQNEAQLEKSRLLSDRFSAERPKGSFSTLEIQRTEQGDSAMYLCASTPKTEAFFGQGTRLTVV.

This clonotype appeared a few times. Written as DNA, the CDR3 is TGCAGTGCTAGGGATAGGACCCCAGGGGCGGAGACCCAGTACTTC. It specifies CSARDRTPGAETQYF. The chain links TRBV20-1 to TRBJ2-5; TRBD1 might be the D (6 bases). V lost 3 bases and J 5 bases, leaving 19 bases between the germline ends. CDR3 length equals 15 residues. Germline CDR1 reads DFQATT; CDR2 reads SNEGSKA (reference sequence).

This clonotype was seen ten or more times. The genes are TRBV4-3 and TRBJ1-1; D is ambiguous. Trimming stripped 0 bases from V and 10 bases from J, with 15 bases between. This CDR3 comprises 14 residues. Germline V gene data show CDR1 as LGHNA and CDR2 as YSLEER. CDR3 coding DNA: TGCGCCAGCAGCCAAGATACTGGTCGTGATGGAGCTTTCTTT. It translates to CASSQDTGRDGAFF.

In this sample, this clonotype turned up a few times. CDR3 region: CASSWDRQTSGANVLTF. DNA for the CDR3: TGTGCCAGCAGTTGGGACAGGCAAACCTCTGGGGCCAACGTCCTGACTTTC. The chain carries TRBV6-6 and TRBJ2-6; 8 bases line up with TRBD1. There are 17 residues in the CDR3. CDR1 is MNHNY and CDR2 is SVGAGI in the germline V gene (reference sequence). V lost 4 bases to trimming and J lost 0 bases; unmatched junction nucleotides: 5.

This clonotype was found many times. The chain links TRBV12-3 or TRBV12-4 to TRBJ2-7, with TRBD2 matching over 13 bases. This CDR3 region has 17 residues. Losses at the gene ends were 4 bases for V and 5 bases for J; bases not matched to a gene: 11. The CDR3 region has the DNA TGTGCCAGCAGTTCTTATAACTGGACTAGCGGGAGAGACGAGCAGTACTTC. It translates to CASSSYNWTSGRDEQYF.

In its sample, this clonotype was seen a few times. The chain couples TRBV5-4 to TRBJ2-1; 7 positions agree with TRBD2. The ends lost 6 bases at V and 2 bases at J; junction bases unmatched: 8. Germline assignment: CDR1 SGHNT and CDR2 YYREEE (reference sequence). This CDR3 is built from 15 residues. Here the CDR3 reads CASNLGGLAYNEQFF. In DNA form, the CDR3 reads TGTGCCAGCAACCTGGGAGGACTAGCCTACAATGAGCAGTTCTTC. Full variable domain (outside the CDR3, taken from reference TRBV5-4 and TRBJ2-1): ETGVTQSPTHLIKTRGQQVTLRCSSQSGHNTVSWYQQALGQGPQFIFQYYREEENGRGNFPPRFSGLQFPNYSSELNVNALELDDSALYLCASNLGGLAYNEQFFGPGTRLTVL.

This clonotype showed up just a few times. The CDR3 is CASSPQGAGGGVEAFF. In DNA form, the CDR3 reads TGTGCCAGCTCACCACAGGGGGCCGGGGGAGGAGTTGAAGCTTTCTTT. The rearrangement links TRBV18 to TRBJ1-1, with TRBD1 matching over 7 bases. The CDR3 sequence is 16 residues long. The V gene's germline CDR1 is KGHSH and CDR2 LQKENI. Trimming cost V 1 base and J 7 bases; bases outside gene matches: 12.

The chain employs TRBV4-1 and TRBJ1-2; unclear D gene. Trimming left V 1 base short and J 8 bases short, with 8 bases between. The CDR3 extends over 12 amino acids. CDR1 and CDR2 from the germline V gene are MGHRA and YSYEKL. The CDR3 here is CASSQASRGYTF. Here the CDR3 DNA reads TGCGCCAGCAGCCAAGCAAGTCGGGGCTACACCTTC.

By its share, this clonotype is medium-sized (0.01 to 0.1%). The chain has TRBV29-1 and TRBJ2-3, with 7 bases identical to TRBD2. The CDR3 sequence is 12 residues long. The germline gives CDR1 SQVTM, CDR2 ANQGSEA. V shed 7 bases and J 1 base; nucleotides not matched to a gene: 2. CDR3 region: CSAAGGTDTQYF. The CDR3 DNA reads TGCAGCGCCGCGGGGGGCACAGATACGCAGTATTTT.